A selection of T cell receptor beta chains follows, all from one sample in a study of Ad26.COV2.S vaccination and SARS-CoV-2 variants. The table came from immunoSEQ multiplex PCR; TCRdb's copy has only in-frame clones and leaves some out. The data show some 370,000 clones, with about four fifths seen just once and almost 7.5% held by the top ten. The sample was peripheral blood, taken in a trial of Ad26.COV2.S vaccine versus placebo. The source is a person between 18 and 65 years old who received the Ad26.COV2.S COVID-19 vaccine or a placebo. The CDR3 runs from the conserved cysteine through the conserved F or W. A D gene is named only where the DNA matches it firmly. The size field is filled for only some rows; it gives once, few, many or a size class.

v_call	clone_size	d_call	j_call	cdr3_nt	cdr3_aa
TRBV19	.	TRBD2	TRBJ2-2	TGTGCCACCAGACTAGCGGGAGAGGGAACCGGGGAGCTGTTTTTT	CATRLAGEGTGELFF
TRBV4-1	.	.	TRBJ1-4	TGCGCCAGCAGCCAAGTAGGTAACGGTTCTGCAACTAATGAAAAACTGTTTTTT	CASSQVGNGSATNEKLFF
TRBV7-9	.	.	TRBJ2-1	TGTGCCAGCAGCTTAAGGCAGTCTACCTACAATGAGCAGTTCTTC	CASSLRQSTYNEQFF
TRBV29-1	.	.	TRBJ2-7	TGCAGCGTTGAAAGCCAGAGCTACGAGCAGTACTTC	CSVESQSYEQYF
TRBV5-1	.	.	TRBJ2-5	TGCGCCAGCAGCTTGGAAGAGACCCAGTACTTC	CASSLEETQYF
TRBV6-5	many	.	TRBJ1-2	TGTGCCAGCAGTTATGGCCTCTCCTATGGCTACACCTTC	CASSYGLSYGYTF
TRBV7-6	once	TRBD2	TRBJ2-3	TGTGCCAGCAGCTTAGAGCCTATGGCGGGAGGGCAAAATATAGATACGCAGTATTTT	CASSLEPMAGGQNIDTQYF
TRBV5-4	.	TRBD1	TRBJ1-4	TGTGCCAGCAGCTTCGGGACAGGGACTACAAGGACGAGTAAAGAAAAACTGTTTTTT	CASSFGTGTTRTSKEKLFF
TRBV7-6	.	TRBD2	TRBJ2-1	TGTGCCAGCAGCTTTACTAGCGACTCGGATGAGCAGTTCTTC	CASSFTSDSDEQFF
TRBV19	.	.	TRBJ1-3	TGTGCCAGTAGTAGGACGGGGACGGGAAACACCATATATTTT	CASSRTGTGNTIYF
TRBV6-1	few	TRBD1	TRBJ1-5	TGTGCCAGCAGTGAAGTGAAGCAGGGGGCTCAGCCCCAGCATTTT	CASSEVKQGAQPQHF
TRBV27	.	TRBD2	TRBJ2-7	TGTGCCAGCAGTTCCCGGGGGGGGCACGAGCAGTACTTC	CASSSRGGHEQYF
TRBV20-1	.	.	TRBJ2-7	TGCAGTGCTAGAGGAGGGGGGGAGCAGTACTTC	CSARGGGEQYF
TRBV7-8	.	TRBD1	TRBJ1-5	TGTGCCAGCAGCTTAGGGACAGGGAGAGATCAGCCCCAGCATTTT	CASSLGTGRDQPQHF
TRBV7-2	.	TRBD1	TRBJ1-6	TGTGCCAGCAGTCTTACAACGACAGGGTATTCACCCCTCCACTTT	CASSLTTTGYSPLHF
TRBV5-1	.	.	TRBJ1-3	TGCGCCAGCAGCCCCGGACATGGGCCCAGCACCATATATTTT	CASSPGHGPSTIYF
TRBV5-1	.	.	TRBJ2-3	TGCGCCAGCAGCTTGGCCGGGGGGCCGACAGATACGCAGTATTTT	CASSLAGGPTDTQYF
TRBV5-4	.	TRBD2	TRBJ2-3	TGTGCCAGCAGCTTGCGTGCTAGCGGGGGGAGTGCAGATACGCAGTATTTT	CASSLRASGGSADTQYF
TRBV29-1	.	.	TRBJ1-2	TGCAGCGTTGAAGGGAATAACTATGGCTACACCTTC	CSVEGNNYGYTF
TRBV5-5	.	TRBD2	TRBJ2-2	TGTGCCAGCAGCCTACCCGGGACTAGCGGATGGACCGGGGAGCTGTTTTTT	CASSLPGTSGWTGELFF
TRBV11-2	.	.	TRBJ1-1	TGTGCCAGCAGCTTAGGAGGGCTTAGTGAAGCTTTCTTT	CASSLGGLSEAFF
TRBV18	.	.	TRBJ2-5	TGTGCCAGCTCACCGGGGCTCCAAGAGACCCAGTACTTC	CASSPGLQETQYF
TRBV5-1	.	TRBD1	TRBJ2-3	TGCGCCAGCTGCCGGGGACAGAAAACAGATACGCAGTATTTT	CASCRGQKTDTQYF
TRBV7-2	.	TRBD1	TRBJ1-1	TGTGCCAGCAGTCCAAAGGGGACAGGGGACACTGAAGCTTTCTTT	CASSPKGTGDTEAFF
TRBV19	.	.	TRBJ1-2	TGTGCCAGTAGACGGGACGGTAACTATGGCTACACCTTC	CASRRDGNYGYTF
TRBV18	.	.	TRBJ2-5	TGTGCCAGCTCGCCTGGACAAGTTCAAGAGACCCAGTACTTC	CASSPGQVQETQYF
TRBV5-8	.	.	TRBJ2-3	TGTGCCAGCAGCTTTGGCTTCGGGGCATCGGATACGCAGTATTTT	CASSFGFGASDTQYF
TRBV5-1	.	TRBD1	TRBJ2-2	TGCGCCAGCAGCTCCGGGACAGGGACCGGGGAGCTGTTTTTT	CASSSGTGTGELFF
TRBV5-4	.	TRBD2	TRBJ2-4	TGTGCCAGCAGCTTCGGGGGGTCGAGCATTCAGTACTTC	CASSFGGSSIQYF
TRBV7-9	.	.	TRBJ1-2	TGTGCCAGCAGCTTGGACTATGGGGGCTACACCTTC	CASSLDYGGYTF
TRBV12-3/TRBV12-4	few	.	TRBJ1-1	TGTGCCAGCAGTTCGCACCCTGAAGCTTTCTTT	CASSSHPEAFF
TRBV5-6	.	.	TRBJ1-2	TGTGCCAGCAGCGGGGGCAGGGGCTATGGCTACACCTTC	CASSGGRGYGYTF
TRBV18	.	.	TRBJ2-5	TGTGCCAGCTCACCACCTTCCCGAAGACAGACCCAGTCCCAGTACTTC	CASSPPSRRQTQSQYF
TRBV9	.	TRBD2	TRBJ2-2	TGTGCCAGCAGCGTGCTAGCGGGGACGAACACCGGGGAGCTGTTTTTT	CASSVLAGTNTGELFF
TRBV18	.	TRBD2	TRBJ2-3	TGTGCCAGCTCACCATTGGGGACTAGCGGGCGGCGGGATACGCAGTATTTT	CASSPLGTSGRRDTQYF
TRBV19	.	.	TRBJ1-1	TGTGCCAGTACCCCCGTGACAGGCCCCCTCTTGAACACTGAAGCTTTCTTT	CASTPVTGPLLNTEAFF
TRBV6-5	.	TRBD1	TRBJ1-2	TGTGCCAGCAGTACTCGGGACAGGGCATTAGGCTACACCTTC	CASSTRDRALGYTF
TRBV6-5	.	.	TRBJ2-1	TGTGCCAGCAGTATAAGGGCAGGGAGGAATGAGCAGTTCTTC	CASSIRAGRNEQFF
TRBV15	.	.	TRBJ1-3	TGTGCCATCTCCCAGGACCGTGGGTACACCATATATTTT	CAISQDRGYTIYF
TRBV7-3	.	TRBD2	TRBJ2-2	TGTGCCAGCAGCCTAGCGGGAAGCGGGGAGCTGTTTTTT	CASSLAGSGELFF
TRBV6-6	.	.	TRBJ1-2	TGTGCCAGCAGTACCTCCCCCGACAGCTATGGCTACACCTTC	CASSTSPDSYGYTF